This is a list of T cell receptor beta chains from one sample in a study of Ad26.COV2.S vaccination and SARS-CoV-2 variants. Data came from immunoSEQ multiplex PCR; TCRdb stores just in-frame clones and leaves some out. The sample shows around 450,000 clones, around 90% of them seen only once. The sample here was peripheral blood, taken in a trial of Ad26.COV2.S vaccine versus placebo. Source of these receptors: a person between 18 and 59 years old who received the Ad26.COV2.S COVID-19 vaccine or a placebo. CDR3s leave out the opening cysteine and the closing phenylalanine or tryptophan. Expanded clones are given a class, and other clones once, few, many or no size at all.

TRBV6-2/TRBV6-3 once ASSPTGISYEQY
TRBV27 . ASRSTGLDNSPLH
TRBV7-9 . ASSGDWGENEQF
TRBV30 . AWNTRVYEQY
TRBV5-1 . ATRNRVTGEQY
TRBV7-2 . ASSSSTWSRETQY
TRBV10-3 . AISESRQGGLAGQETQY
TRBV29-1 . SVRASTDTQY
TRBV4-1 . ASSQDGEGASTEAF
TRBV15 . ATSRVGAGEGTEAF
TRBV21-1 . AIRGQGRRCNQPQH
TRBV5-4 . ASSFTTGREETQY
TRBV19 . ASSNPGLAVDEQF
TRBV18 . ASSPWDSQSYEQY
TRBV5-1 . ASSLDSYNEQF
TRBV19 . ASTGNNQPQH
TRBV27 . ASSSRRERETQY
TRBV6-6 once ASSYSGQGIPGPQH
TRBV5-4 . ASSLIQREGYEQY
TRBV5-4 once ASSPWEEETQY
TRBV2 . ASSEQGPSGNTIY
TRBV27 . ASSSRTSGMWDEQF
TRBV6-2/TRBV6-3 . ASSYSGSPYEQY
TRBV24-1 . ATSDMGGSSYEQY
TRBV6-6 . ASSYGMNTEAF
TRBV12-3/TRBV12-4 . ASSLWGGYEQY
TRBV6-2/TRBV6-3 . ASSRTVNTEAF
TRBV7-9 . ASRRSTDTQY
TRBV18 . ASSPLKGPYNEQF
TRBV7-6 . ASSLALTETQY
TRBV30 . AWSVTDQPQH
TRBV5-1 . ASSRPGQGQETQY
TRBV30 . AWSVVSGIGELF
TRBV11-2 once ASSIGTSGPYNEQF
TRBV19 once ASSVEGETQY
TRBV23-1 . ASSHLFVDTEAF